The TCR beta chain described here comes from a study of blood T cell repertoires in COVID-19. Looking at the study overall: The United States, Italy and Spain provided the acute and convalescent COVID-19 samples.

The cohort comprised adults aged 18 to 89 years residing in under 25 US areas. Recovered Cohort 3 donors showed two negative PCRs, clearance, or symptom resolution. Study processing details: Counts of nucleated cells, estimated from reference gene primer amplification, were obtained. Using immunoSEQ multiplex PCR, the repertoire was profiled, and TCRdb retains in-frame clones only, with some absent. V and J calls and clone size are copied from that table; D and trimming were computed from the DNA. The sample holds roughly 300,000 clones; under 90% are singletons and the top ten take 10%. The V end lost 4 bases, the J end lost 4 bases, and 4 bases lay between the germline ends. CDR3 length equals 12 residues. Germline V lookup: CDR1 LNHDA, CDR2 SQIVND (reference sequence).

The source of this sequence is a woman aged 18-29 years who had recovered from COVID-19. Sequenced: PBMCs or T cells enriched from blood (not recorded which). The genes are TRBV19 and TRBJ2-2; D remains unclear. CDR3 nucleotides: TGTGCCAGTAGTACAGTCACCGGGGAGCTGTTTTTT. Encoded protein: CASSTVTGELFF.